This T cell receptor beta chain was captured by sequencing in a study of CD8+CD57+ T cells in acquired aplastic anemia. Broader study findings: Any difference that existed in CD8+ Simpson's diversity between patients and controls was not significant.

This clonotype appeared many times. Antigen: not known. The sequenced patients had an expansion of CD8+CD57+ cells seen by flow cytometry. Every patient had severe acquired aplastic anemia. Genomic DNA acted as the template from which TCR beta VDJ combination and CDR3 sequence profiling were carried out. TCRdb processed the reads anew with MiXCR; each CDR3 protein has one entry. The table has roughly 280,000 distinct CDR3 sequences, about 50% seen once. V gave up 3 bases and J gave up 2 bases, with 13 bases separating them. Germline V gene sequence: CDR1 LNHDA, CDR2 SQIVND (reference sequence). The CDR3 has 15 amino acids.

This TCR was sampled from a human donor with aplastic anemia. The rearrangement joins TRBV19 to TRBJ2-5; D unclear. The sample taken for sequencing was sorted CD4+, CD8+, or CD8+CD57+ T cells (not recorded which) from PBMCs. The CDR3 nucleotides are TGTGCCAGTAGTATCCGGGTACTCAGGCAAGAGACCCAGTACTTC. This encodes CASSIRVLRQETQYF. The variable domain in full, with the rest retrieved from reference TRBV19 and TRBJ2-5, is DGGITQSPKYLFRKEGQNVTLSCEQNLNHDAMYWYRQDPGQGLRLIYYSQIVNDFQKGDIAEGYSVSREKKESFPLTVTSAQKNPTAFYLCASSIRVLRQETQYFGPGTRLLVL.